This T cell receptor beta chain is drawn from a study of T cell repertoires in cytomegalovirus infection. Study as a whole: Recently described HLA-C-restricted plus well-studied HLA-B-restricted CMV epitopes were used. Whole-study results and caveats: HLA-C-restricted CMV clonotypes gave the most frequent clonotype in two of eight donors. Carriers of CMV and the relevant HLA type were discriminated by public TCR beta frequency.

Each CDR3 protein is one row after TCRdb ran MiXCR on the reads. The data show hundreds of thousands of distinct CDR3 sequences, 30% to 40% seen once. This clonotype was detected many times. What it binds is unknown. Germline V CDR1 and CDR2: MDHEN, SYDVKM. The CDR3 runs to 18 residues. V lost 2 bases and J lost 2; bases outside the gene matches: 11. The starting material was cultured PBMCs, obtained from culture after CMV antigen stimulation. This clonotype was obtained from a human donor in good health (CMV status not recorded). Some clones in this sample may be carry-over from other donors' samples. The chain employs TRBV28 and TRBJ2-1; 8 bases align to TRBD1. CDR3 in amino acids: CASSLPRRTGQTYNEQFF. CDR3 sequence (DNA): TGTGCCAGCAGTTTACCCCGCCGGACAGGGCAAACCTACAATGAGCAGTTCTTC. Supplemented by reference TRBV28 and TRBJ2-1, the full variable domain reads DVKVTQSSRYLVKRTGEKVFLECVQDMDHENMFWYRQDPGLGLRLIYFSYDVKMKEKGDIPEGYSVSREKKERFSLILESASTNQTSMYLCASSLPRRTGQTYNEQFFGPGTRLTVL.